The sequence of this TCR beta chain was determined in a study of cytomegalovirus exposure and HLA in healthy donors. Study-wide findings and caveats: Relative to equally common others, HLA-associated TCR beta chains showed greater clonal expansion in a later analysis.

This clone was detected only a few times. Its target is not known. This PCR relied on a set of 60 Vbeta primers and 13 Jbeta primers. Generated by immunoSEQ multiplex PCR, the TCRdb table keeps only in-frame clones and is missing some. The profile shows more than 75,000 clones, approximately 84% of them singletons. The origin of this receptor is a woman aged 18-35 years in good health and CMV-seropositive. Sample: PBMCs.

The CDR3 spells CASSQGQLSNQPQHF. The CDR3 DNA is TGCGCCAGCAGCCAGGGACAGCTAAGCAATCAGCCCCAGCATTTT. The chain links TRBV4-1 to TRBJ1-5, with 7 bases fitting TRBD1. Germline V gene lookup returns CDR1 MGHRA and CDR2 YSYEKL. CDR3 length: 15 residues. Trimming removed 3 bases from V and 1 base from J; junction bases left unmatched: 3.